This T cell receptor beta chain comes out of a study of cytotoxic CD8 clonotypes in ibrutinib-treated CLL (dated by TCRdb to the early 2020s). Looking at the study overall: The cohort was composed of under 12 relapsed/refractory and approximately 14 treatment-naive patients; IGHV unmutated status was identified in 17 patients. Of the 86 participants in the trial, about 25 had longitudinal samples available. Response samples were taken after a median of roughly eleven months on treatment, ranging from about 6 to 40 months. Patients were still on ibrutinib when every remission and progressive disease sample was collected. Cryopreserved peripheral blood mononuclear cells were obtained prior to treatment, at the time of response, and at either disease progression or sustained remission. An average of about 250,000 productive templates and 94,082 productive rearrangements was obtained per sample. Partial responses were observed in approximately 24 patients and complete responses in 2; after a median follow-up of roughly 62 months, remission was maintained in roughly 15 patients and progression was observed in roughly twelve. Overall results and qualifications from the work: At baseline, clonality was higher than in age-matched healthy donors and showed a strong correlation with circulating CD8+ T-cell counts. Public clonotypes were rare and either shrank or stayed stable during treatment, and the rise in clonality at ibrutinib response reflected expansion of private clonotypes. An increase in clonality was observed at ibrutinib response, with clonality remaining stable during sustained remission and falling back toward baseline at progression. Sampling times were not matched between patients in sustained remission and patients whose disease was progressing, and lymph node repertoires were not examined.

The label giving this sample's time point can be read as: roughly 23 months on ibrutinib. For TCR beta library preparation, about 1.8 micrograms of genomic DNA were isolated from cryopreserved PBMCs. High-throughput TCR beta sequencing was performed on longitudinal blood samples from CLL patients receiving ibrutinib monotherapy. The patients took part in an open-label, single-center phase 2 trial of ibrutinib monotherapy. The goal of deep resolution MiSeq sequencing was a depth between 1 in 1 million and 1 in 200,000 T cells, and coverage averaged 10x per clonotype. The immunoSEQ hsTCRB Kit was used to generate the TCR beta libraries. From the authors' description of their analysis: Data were analyzed with ImmunoSEQ Data Assistant and ImmunoSEQ Analyzer, with V, D and J genes assigned per IMGT definitions. Clonality, with values ranging from 0 to 1, was calculated as one minus the normalized Shannon entropy of productive rearrangement frequencies. Only overrepresented clonotypes making up at least 0.05% of each patient's repertoire were included in the public clonotype analysis. Thirteen age-matched healthy donor repertoires from immuneACCESS were used as controls for clonality. The immuneACCESS repertoire file appears here via TCRdb, limited to in-frame rearrangements. These files lack a portion of the clones; in checked studies, under half of the deficit traces to unresolved V genes, and the cause of the others is not known. Clonal size and the V and J genes are those of that table, whereas D and trimming came from the DNA. In all, the sample holds hundreds of thousands of clones, and 60% to 75% of those were seen once. In total, the top ten clones hold about 16% of the sample.

For CDR1 and CDR2, the germline V gene (reference sequence) lists GTSNPN and SVGIG. From its cysteine to its phenylalanine, the CDR3 spans 12 amino acids. Left in the record is the CDR3 DNA by itself, 36 bases read in frame from the first base. Here V drops 4 bases and J drops 5 bases, and the junction holds 4 bases not matched to any gene. This clone was seen a handful of times. Its binding antigen is unknown. No base quality values were provided; no much bigger clone lies one nucleotide off. Sequences were derived from PBMCs, sampled after 24 months of ibrutinib treatment. The receptor's source is a human donor with chronic lymphocytic leukemia. The sequence is built from TRBV30 and TRBJ2-7, and 8 bases in between align with TRBD1. The nucleotides read TGTGCCTGGACCCCAGGGGGCCACGAGCAGTACTTC. It translates to CAWTPGGHEQYF. The reference TRBV30 and TRBJ2-7 proteins fill in what lies around the CDR3, so the full variable domain reads SQTIHQWPATLVQPVGSPLSLECTVEGTSNPNLYWYRQAAGRGLQLLFYSVGIGQISSEVPQNLSASRPQDRQFILSSKKLLLSDSGFYLCAWTPGGHEQYFGPGTRLTVT.